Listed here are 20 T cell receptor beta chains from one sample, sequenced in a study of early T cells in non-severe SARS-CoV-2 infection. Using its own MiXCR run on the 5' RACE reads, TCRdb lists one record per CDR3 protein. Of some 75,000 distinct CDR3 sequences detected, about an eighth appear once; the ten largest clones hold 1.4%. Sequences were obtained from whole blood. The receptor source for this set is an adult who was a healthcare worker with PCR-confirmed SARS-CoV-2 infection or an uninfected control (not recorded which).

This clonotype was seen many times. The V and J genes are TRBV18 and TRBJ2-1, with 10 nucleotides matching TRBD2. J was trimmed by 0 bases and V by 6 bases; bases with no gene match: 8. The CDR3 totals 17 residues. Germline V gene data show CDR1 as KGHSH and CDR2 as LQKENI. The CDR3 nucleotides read TGTGCCAGCTCGGTAGCGGGGGGCCGGAGCTCCTACAATGAGCAGTTCTTC. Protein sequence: CASSVAGGRSSYNEQFF.

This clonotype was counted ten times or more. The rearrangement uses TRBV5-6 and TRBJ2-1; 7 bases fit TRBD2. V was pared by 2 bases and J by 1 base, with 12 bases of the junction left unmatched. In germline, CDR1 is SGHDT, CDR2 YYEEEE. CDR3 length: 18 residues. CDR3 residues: CASSLIGGSGDSYNEQFF. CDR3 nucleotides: TGTGCCAGCAGCTTAATTGGCGGGAGCGGGGATTCCTACAATGAGCAGTTCTTC. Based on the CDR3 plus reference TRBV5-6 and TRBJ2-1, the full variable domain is DAGVTQSPTHLIKTRGQQVTLRCSPKSGHDTVSWYQQALGQGPQFIFQYYEEEERQRGNFPDRFSGHQFPNYSSELNVNALLLGDSALYLCASSLIGGSGDSYNEQFFGPGTRLTVL.

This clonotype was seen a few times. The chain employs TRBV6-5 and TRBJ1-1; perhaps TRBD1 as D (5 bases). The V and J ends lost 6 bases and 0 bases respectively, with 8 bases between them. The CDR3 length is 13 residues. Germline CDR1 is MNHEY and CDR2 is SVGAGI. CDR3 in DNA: TGTGCCAGCAGCCGACAGTTGAACACTGAAGCTTTCTTT. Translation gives CASSRQLNTEAFF.

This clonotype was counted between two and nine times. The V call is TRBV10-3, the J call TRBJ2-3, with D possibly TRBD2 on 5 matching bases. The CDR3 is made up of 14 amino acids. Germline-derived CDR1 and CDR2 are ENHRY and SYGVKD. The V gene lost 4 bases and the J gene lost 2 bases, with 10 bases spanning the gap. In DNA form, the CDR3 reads TGTGCCATCAGTGTCTCGGGATCCACAGATACGCAGTATTTT. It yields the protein CAISVSGSTDTQYF.

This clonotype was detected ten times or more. CDR3 sequence reads: CASSSPWTSYEQYF. CDR3 coding DNA: TGTGCCAGCAGCTCGCCTTGGACAAGCTACGAGCAGTACTTC. The chain couples TRBV11-2 to TRBJ2-7; TRBD1 might be the D (5 bases). There are 14 residues in the CDR3. Germline CDR1 SGHAT, CDR2 FQNNGV. Trimming left V 4 bases short and J 3 bases short, with 13 bases between.

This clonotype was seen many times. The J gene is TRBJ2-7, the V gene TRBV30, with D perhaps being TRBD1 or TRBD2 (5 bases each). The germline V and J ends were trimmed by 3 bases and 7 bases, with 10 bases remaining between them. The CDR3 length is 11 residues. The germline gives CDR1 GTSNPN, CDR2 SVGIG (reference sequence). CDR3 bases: TGTGCCTGGAGCATTGGGGGTGAGCAGTACTTC. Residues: CAWSIGGEQYF.

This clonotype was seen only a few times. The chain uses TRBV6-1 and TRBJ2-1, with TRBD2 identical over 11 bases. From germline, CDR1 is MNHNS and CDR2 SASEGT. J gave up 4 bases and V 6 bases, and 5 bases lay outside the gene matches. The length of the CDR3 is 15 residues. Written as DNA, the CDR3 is TGTGCCAGCAGGCCCGGGACTAGCGGATACAATGAGCAGTTCTTC. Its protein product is CASRPGTSGYNEQFF.

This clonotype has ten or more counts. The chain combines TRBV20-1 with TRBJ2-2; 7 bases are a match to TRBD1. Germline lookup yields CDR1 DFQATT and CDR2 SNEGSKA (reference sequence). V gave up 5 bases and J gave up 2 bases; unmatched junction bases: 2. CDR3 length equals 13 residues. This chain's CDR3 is CSARDRNTGELFF. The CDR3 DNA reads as TGCAGTGCTCGGGACAGAAACACCGGGGAGCTGTTTTTT.

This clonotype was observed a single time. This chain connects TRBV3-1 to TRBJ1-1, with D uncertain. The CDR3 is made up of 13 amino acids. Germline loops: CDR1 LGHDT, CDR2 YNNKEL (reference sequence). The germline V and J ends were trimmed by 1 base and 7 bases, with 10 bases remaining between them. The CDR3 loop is CASSQASPGEAFF. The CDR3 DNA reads TGTGCCAGCAGCCAAGCCTCGCCAGGTGAAGCTTTCTTT.

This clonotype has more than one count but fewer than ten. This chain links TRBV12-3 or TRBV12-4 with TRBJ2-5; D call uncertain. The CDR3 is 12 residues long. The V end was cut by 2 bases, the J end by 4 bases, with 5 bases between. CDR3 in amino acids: CASSLYGETQYF. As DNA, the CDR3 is TGTGCCAGCAGTTTATATGGAGAGACCCAGTACTTC.

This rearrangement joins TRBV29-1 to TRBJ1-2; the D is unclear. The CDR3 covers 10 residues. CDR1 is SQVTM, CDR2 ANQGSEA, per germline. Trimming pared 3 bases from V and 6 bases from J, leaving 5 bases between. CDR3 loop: CSVDSDGYTF. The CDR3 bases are TGCAGCGTTGATTCGGATGGCTACACCTTC.

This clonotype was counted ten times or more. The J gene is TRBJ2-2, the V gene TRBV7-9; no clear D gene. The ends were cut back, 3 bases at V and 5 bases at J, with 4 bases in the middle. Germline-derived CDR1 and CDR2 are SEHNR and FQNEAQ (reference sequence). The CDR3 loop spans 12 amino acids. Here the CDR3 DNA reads TGTGCCAGCAGCTTCATAACCGGGGAGCTGTTTTTT. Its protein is CASSFITGELFF.

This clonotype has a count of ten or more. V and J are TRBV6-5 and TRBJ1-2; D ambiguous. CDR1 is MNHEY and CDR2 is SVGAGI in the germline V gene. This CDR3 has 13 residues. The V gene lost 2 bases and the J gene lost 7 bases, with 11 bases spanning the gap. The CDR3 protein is CASSYDWGVGYTF. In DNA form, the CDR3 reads TGTGCCAGCAGTTACGATTGGGGAGTTGGCTACACCTTC.

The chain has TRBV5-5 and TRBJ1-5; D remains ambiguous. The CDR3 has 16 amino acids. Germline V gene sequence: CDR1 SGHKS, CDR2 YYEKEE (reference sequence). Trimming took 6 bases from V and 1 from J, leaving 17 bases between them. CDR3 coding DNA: TGTGCCAGCAACTTAGGATCTTGGGTGAGCAATCAGCCCCAGCATTTT. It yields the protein CASNLGSWVSNQPQHF.

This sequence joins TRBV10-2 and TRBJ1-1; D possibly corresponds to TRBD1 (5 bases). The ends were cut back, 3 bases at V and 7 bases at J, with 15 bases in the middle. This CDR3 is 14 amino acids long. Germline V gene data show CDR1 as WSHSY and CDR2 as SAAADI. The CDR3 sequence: CASSERAGDGEAFF. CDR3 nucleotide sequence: TGCGCCAGCAGTGAAAGGGCGGGGGACGGTGAAGCTTTCTTT.

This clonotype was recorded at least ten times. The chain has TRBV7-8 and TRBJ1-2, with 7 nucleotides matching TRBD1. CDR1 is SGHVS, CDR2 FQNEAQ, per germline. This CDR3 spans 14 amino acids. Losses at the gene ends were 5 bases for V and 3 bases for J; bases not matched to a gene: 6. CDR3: CASSKQGKDYGYTF. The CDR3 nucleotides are TGTGCCAGCAGCAAACAGGGGAAGGACTATGGCTACACCTTC.

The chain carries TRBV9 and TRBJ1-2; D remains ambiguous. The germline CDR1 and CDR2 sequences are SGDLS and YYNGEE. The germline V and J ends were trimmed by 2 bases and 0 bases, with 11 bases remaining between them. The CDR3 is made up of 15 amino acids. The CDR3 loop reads CASSVSFGANYGYTF. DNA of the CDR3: TGTGCCAGCAGCGTTTCATTCGGGGCTAACTATGGCTACACCTTC.

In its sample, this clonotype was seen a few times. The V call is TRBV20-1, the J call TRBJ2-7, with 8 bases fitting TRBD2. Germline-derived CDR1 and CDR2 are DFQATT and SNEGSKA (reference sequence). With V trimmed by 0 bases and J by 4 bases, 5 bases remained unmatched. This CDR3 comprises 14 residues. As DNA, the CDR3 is TGCAGTGCTAGAGATCGGGGGGGCTGGTACGAGCAGTACTTC. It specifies CSARDRGGWYEQYF.

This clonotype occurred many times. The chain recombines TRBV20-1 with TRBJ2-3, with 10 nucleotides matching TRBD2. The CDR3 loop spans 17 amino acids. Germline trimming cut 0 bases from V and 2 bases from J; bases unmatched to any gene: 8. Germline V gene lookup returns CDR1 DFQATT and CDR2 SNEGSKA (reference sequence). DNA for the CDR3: TGCAGTGCTAGAGATCCCCTAGCGGGGGCCGCCACAGATACGCAGTATTTT. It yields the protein CSARDPLAGAATDTQYF.

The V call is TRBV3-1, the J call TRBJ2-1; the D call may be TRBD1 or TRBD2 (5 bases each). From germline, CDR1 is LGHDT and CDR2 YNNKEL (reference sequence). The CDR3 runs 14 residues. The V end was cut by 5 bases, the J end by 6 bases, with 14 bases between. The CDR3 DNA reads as TGTGCCAGCAGCTGGGGACCATCCGGCAATGAGCAGTTCTTC. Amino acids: CASSWGPSGNEQFF.